The next 20 T cell receptor beta chains were all read from a single sample in a study of T-cell memory formation after mild COVID-19. TCRdb reanalysed the 5' RACE reads using MiXCR and keeps one entry per CDR3 protein. The table includes roughly 240,000 distinct CDR3 sequences, around 15% detected once. Sequenced sample: PBMCs or a T cell subset sorted from them (not recorded which). The source of these receptors is a man younger than 35 who had mild COVID-19 (a few samples of this study predate the infection). Cell type and time point are not known.

This chain uses TRBV20-1 with TRBJ2-1; D may be TRBD2 (6 bases). V lost 3 bases, J lost 7 bases, and 7 bases lay in between. Per germline, CDR1 DFQATT and CDR2 SNEGSKA (reference sequence). The CDR3 contains 11 residues. In nucleotides, the CDR3 is TGCAGTGCTAGGAGCGGGAATGAGCAGTTCTTC. Translating it yields CSARSGNEQFF.

The chain recombines TRBV5-5 with TRBJ2-3; TRBD2 agrees at 9 bases. The ends lost 3 bases at V and 3 bases at J; junction bases unmatched: 5. This CDR3 has 15 amino acids. Germline V CDR1 and CDR2: SGHKS, YYEKEE (reference sequence). CDR3 protein: CASSSRGGSTDTQYF. Here the CDR3 DNA reads TGTGCCAGCAGCTCGCGGGGGGGCTCTACAGATACGCAGTATTTT.

V gene TRBV12-3 or TRBV12-4 combines with J gene TRBJ2-2; 10 bases fit TRBD1. V lost 3 bases and J lost 4; bases outside the gene matches: 8. The CDR3 loop spans 17 amino acids. This chain's CDR3 is CASSFPGTGVGTGELFF. CDR3 DNA: TGTGCCAGCAGTTTCCCCGGGACAGGGGTAGGCACCGGGGAGCTGTTTTTT.

This chain joins TRBV3-1 and TRBJ2-3, with TRBD2 as a possible D gene (6 bases). CDR3 size: 14 residues. CDR1 is LGHDT, CDR2 YNNKEL, per germline (reference sequence). V shed 6 bases and J shed 6 bases, with 16 bases lying between them. CDR3 sequence: CASRSRGSSDTQYF. In DNA form, the CDR3 reads TGTGCCAGCAGATCTCGGGGGAGCTCCGATACGCAGTATTTT.

Many counts were recorded for this clonotype. J is TRBJ2-3 and V is TRBV4-1; 7 bases are shared with TRBD2. V lost 1 base and J lost 4; bases outside the gene matches: 11. Germline assignment: CDR1 MGHRA and CDR2 YSYEKL. This CDR3 has 17 amino acids. CDR3 bases: TGCGCCAGCAGCCAAGGCCTTGGGGGGGGTCTCTCAGATACGCAGTATTTT. Translation gives CASSQGLGGGLSDTQYF.

Here the CDR3 reads CASSPRFTDTQYF. In nucleotides, the CDR3 is TGTGCCAGCAGCCCCCGCTTCACAGATACGCAGTATTTT. V usage is TRBV7-2 and J usage is TRBJ2-3; D ambiguous. This CDR3 has 13 amino acids. V was shortened by 5 bases and J by 2 bases, with 8 bases between the two germline ends. Germline V gives CDR1 SGHTA, CDR2 FQGNSA.

J is TRBJ1-5 and V is TRBV4-3; a possible D gene is TRBD1 (6 bases). This CDR3 region has 15 residues. The germline V and J ends were trimmed by 0 bases and 5 bases, with 11 bases remaining between them. From germline, CDR1 is LGHNA and CDR2 YSLEER. CDR3 protein: CASSQEQGVYQPQHF. The CDR3 bases are TGCGCCAGCAGCCAAGAACAGGGTGTGTATCAGCCCCAGCATTTT.

This chain uses TRBV29-1 with TRBJ1-1; D call uncertain. This CDR3 is 12 amino acids long. V lost 8 bases to trimming and J lost 11 bases, with 21 bases between them. Germline lookup yields CDR1 SQVTM and CDR2 ANQGSEA. The CDR3 region has the DNA TGCAGCACAGCGATGGTGGGAGGCGAGGCTTTCTTT. Residues: CSTAMVGGEAFF.

CDR3 amino acids: CASSQPGTPYEQFF. In nucleotides, the CDR3 is TGTGCCAGCAGCCAGCCGGGAACACCTTATGAGCAGTTCTTC. The chain joins TRBV4-2 to TRBJ2-1; the D gene is possibly TRBD2 (5 bases). CDR1 is LGHNA and CDR2 is YNFKEQ in the germline V gene. The CDR3 contains 14 residues. V lost 3 bases to trimming and J lost 8 bases, with 14 bases between them.

This clonotype was counted only a few times. J is TRBJ2-2 and V is TRBV11-2; D unresolved. This CDR3 comprises 15 residues. Germline lookup yields CDR1 SGHAT and CDR2 FQNNGV. Trimming cost V 0 bases and J 3 bases, with 8 bases left between them. CDR3 in DNA: TGTGCCAGCAGCTTAGACGGAGCGTACACCGGGGAGCTGTTTTTT. This sequence encodes CASSLDGAYTGELFF.

The rearrangement links TRBV4-2 to TRBJ2-1, with 7 bases fitting TRBD1. Losses at the gene ends were 0 bases for V and 5 bases for J; bases not matched to a gene: 13. Germline CDR1 LGHNA, CDR2 YNFKEQ. CDR3 length: 18 amino acids. The DNA for the CDR3 is TGTGCCAGCAGCCAAGATGTCCTGAGCAGGGGGTTGGACAATGAGCAGTTCTTC. Translation gives CASSQDVLSRGLDNEQFF.

This clonotype was seen only a few times. This chain connects TRBV5-1 to TRBJ2-2; D is perhaps TRBD1 (5 bases). Germline V gives CDR1 SGHRS, CDR2 YFSETQ. This CDR3 region has 16 residues. Trimming left V 0 bases short and J 3 bases short, with 12 bases between. CDR3 loop: CASSLDQGVDTGELFF. The CDR3 DNA is TGCGCCAGCAGCTTGGATCAGGGTGTCGACACCGGGGAGCTGTTTTTT.

In its sample, this clonotype was seen a few times. The chain carries TRBV27 and TRBJ2-5; tentative D call: TRBD2 (6 bases). V dropped 5 bases and J dropped 5 bases, with 15 bases sitting between them. The CDR3 consists of 14 residues. Germline loops: CDR1 MNHEY, CDR2 SMNVEV (reference sequence). CDR3 nucleotides: TGTGCCAGCAGTCGCCTCGGCGCGGGGGAGACCCAGTACTTC. Residues: CASSRLGAGETQYF.

There are a few counts of this clonotype. This rearrangement joins TRBV12-3 or TRBV12-4 to TRBJ2-5; 12 positions agree with TRBD2. CDR3 length: 18 amino acids. Unmatched junction bases numbered 13, after V lost 4 bases and J lost 4 bases. CDR3 loop: CASSSLMRLAGVRETQYF. The CDR3 nucleotides read TGTGCCAGCAGTTCGCTGATGAGACTAGCGGGGGTACGAGAGACCCAGTACTTC.

The chain recombines TRBV11-2 with TRBJ2-2; 10 positions agree with TRBD1. V lost 6 bases, J lost 6 bases, and 4 bases stayed unmatched. The CDR3 is 14 residues long. Germline CDR1 is SGHAT and CDR2 is FQNNGV. The CDR3 sequence is CASRTDRGSGELFF. In DNA form, the CDR3 reads TGTGCCAGCAGAACGGACAGGGGGTCCGGGGAGCTGTTTTTT.

The rearrangement joins TRBV4-3 to TRBJ1-2; TRBD1 is a possible D gene (5 bases). This CDR3 contains 15 residues. Germline lookup yields CDR1 LGHNA and CDR2 YSLEER. The ends were cut back, 0 bases at V and 2 bases at J, with 10 bases in the middle. CDR3 DNA sequence: TGCGCCAGCAGCCAAGATGGGACTGCAAACTATGGCTACACCTTC. Its translation is CASSQDGTANYGYTF.

In its sample, this clonotype was seen a few times. This chain connects TRBV7-2 to TRBJ1-2, with 11 nucleotides matching TRBD1. The ends lost 5 bases at V and 6 bases at J; junction bases unmatched: 8. In germline, CDR1 is SGHTA, CDR2 FQGNSA. The CDR3 sequence is 15 residues long. CDR3 sequence reads: CASSGWTGGAHGYTF. The DNA for the CDR3 is TGTGCCAGCAGCGGCTGGACAGGGGGCGCTCATGGCTACACCTTC. The complete variable domain, with remaining parts taken from reference TRBV7-2 and TRBJ1-2, reads GAGVSQSPSNKVTEKGKDVELRCDPISGHTALYWYRQSLGQGLEFLIYFQGNSAPDKSGLPSDRFSAERTGGSVSTLTIQRTQQEDSAVYLCASSGWTGGAHGYTFGSGTRLTVV.

The chain joins TRBV21-1 to TRBJ2-5; the table's D call, TRBD1, has no DNA check behind it. TRBV21-1 is described as a pseudogene. CDR3 length: 13 amino acids. In nucleotides, the CDR3 is TGTGCCAGCAGCAAAGAACCCCCGGAGACCCAGTACTTC. This translates into CASSKEPPETQYF.

This clonotype was detected a few times. The chain links TRBV7-2 to TRBJ2-1, with 14 bases that match TRBD2. The length of the CDR3 is 16 residues. The J segment lost 9 bases and the V segment lost 6 bases, leaving 10 bases of the junction unmatched. Looked up from germline, CDR1 is SGHTA and CDR2 is FQGNSA. The CDR3 sequence is CASSLQTSGGAGEQFF. For the CDR3, the DNA is TGTGCCAGCAGTTTACAGACTAGCGGGGGGGCCGGTGAGCAGTTCTTC. The full variable domain, its missing parts supplied by reference TRBV7-2 and TRBJ2-1, is GAGVSQSPSNKVTEKGKDVELRCDPISGHTALYWYRQSLGQGLEFLIYFQGNSAPDKSGLPSDRFSAERTGGSVSTLTIQRTQQEDSAVYLCASSLQTSGGAGEQFFGPGTRLTVL.

Only a few counts were recorded for this clonotype. This chain uses TRBV4-1 with TRBJ1-2; D call uncertain. V shed 5 bases and J shed 4 bases, with 8 bases lying between them. This CDR3 spans 12 amino acids. CDR1 and CDR2 (germline): MGHRA, YSYEKL. CDR3 nucleotide sequence: TGCGCCAGCAGCTCAAGTGCCTATGGCTACACCTTC. Protein: CASSSSAYGYTF.